The rows below give T cell receptor beta chains drawn from one sample of a study of T cell responses to AZD1222 COVID-19 vaccine. Some clones are missing from TCRdb's copy, which holds only in-frame ones; the method was immunoSEQ multiplex PCR. The sample lists some 150,000 clones, over 75% occurring once. This specimen was peripheral blood, taken 28 days after the second dose of the MenACWY control vaccine. These receptors were collected from an adult who received the MenACWY meningococcal vaccine as a control. The CDR3 runs from the conserved cysteine through the conserved F or W. The D gene is left open where the match is weak. Clone size is shown for a subset of rows, as once, few, many or a class of expanded clone.

>NA|TRBD1|13|TRBJ2-3|TRBV2
CASVTGTEDTQYF
TGTGCCAGCGTGACAGGGACGGAAGATACGCAGTATTTT
>NA|TRBD1|16|TRBJ2-7|TRBV6-2/TRBV6-3
CASSRQLDRGVDEQYF
TGTGCCAGCAGCCGCCAATTAGACAGGGGGGTCGACGAGCAGTACTTC
>NA|NA|13|TRBJ1-5|TRBV19
CASSFGTHQPQHF
TGTGCCAGTAGTTTCGGGACGCATCAGCCCCAGCATTTT
>NA|TRBD2|16|TRBJ2-3|TRBV4-2
CASSLTTSGGTDTQYF
TGTGCCAGCAGCCTAACGACTAGCGGGGGCACAGATACGCAGTATTTT
>NA|TRBD1|11|TRBJ1-4|TRBV12-3/TRBV12-4
CASSLTGSLFF
TGTGCCAGCAGTTTGACAGGGTCACTGTTTTTT
>NA|TRBD1|15|TRBJ2-1|TRBV19
CASRLGQGINNEQFF
TGTGCCAGTAGGTTGGGACAGGGGATCAACAATGAGCAGTTCTTC
>NA|NA|14|TRBJ1-5|TRBV6-5
CASTHTGRNQPQHF
TGTGCCAGCACCCATACAGGGCGCAATCAGCCCCAGCATTTT
>few|NA|14|TRBJ1-2|TRBV5-6
CASSGMGPRYGYTF
TGTGCCAGCAGCGGGATGGGACCGAGGTACGGCTACACCTTC
>NA|NA|14|TRBJ1-5|TRBV7-2
CASSSEVGNQPQHF
TGTGCCAGCAGCTCTGAGGTAGGGAATCAGCCCCAGCATTTT
>NA|NA|15|TRBJ2-3|TRBV5-1
CASSFGAGGSDTQYF
TGCGCCAGCAGCTTCGGGGCAGGGGGGTCAGATACGCAGTATTTT
>NA|TRBD1|15|TRBJ2-7|TRBV30
CAWGGTGGIAYEQYF
TGTGCCTGGGGCGGGACAGGGGGAATCGCCTACGAGCAGTACTTC
>NA|NA|13|TRBJ1-1|TRBV21-1
CASSSTGGTEAFF
TGTGCCAGCAGCTCCACAGGGGGCACTGAAGCTTTCTTT
>NA|TRBD1|15|TRBJ2-2|TRBV7-9
CASSPKGQSTGELFF
TGTGCCAGCAGCCCTAAGGGACAGAGCACCGGGGAGCTGTTTTTT
>NA|NA|15|TRBJ1-1|TRBV7-2
CASSLNVQGYTEAFF
TGTGCCAGCAGCTTAAACGTCCAGGGCTACACTGAAGCTTTCTTT
>NA|NA|17|TRBJ2-7|TRBV3-1/TRBV3-2
CASTNKARRGAGYEQYF
TGTGCCAGCACCAATAAAGCTAGAAGGGGCGCTGGCTACGAGCAGTACTTC
>NA|TRBD1|16|TRBJ1-3|TRBV30
CAWSATRQGPGNTIYF
TGTGCCTGGAGTGCAACTCGACAGGGTCCTGGAAACACCATATATTTT
>NA|NA|17|TRBJ2-2|TRBV27
CASGMRDRDFGTGELFF
TGTGCCAGCGGCATGAGAGACAGGGACTTCGGCACCGGGGAGCTGTTTTTT
>NA|TRBD2|16|TRBJ2-2|TRBV13
CASRPISGTTTGELFF
TGTGCCAGCAGGCCAATATCCGGGACTACGACCGGGGAGCTGTTTTTT
>NA|TRBD1|14|TRBJ1-2|TRBV28
CASSLFHRGGGYTF
TGTGCCAGCAGTCTCTTCCACAGGGGCGGTGGCTACACCTTC
>NA|TRBD2|15|TRBJ2-1|TRBV2
CASSEREGSYNEQFF
TGTGCCAGCAGCGAGCGGGAGGGGTCCTACAATGAGCAGTTCTTC
>NA|NA|12|TRBJ1-2|TRBV11-2
CASSQTDYGYTF
TGTGCCAGCAGCCAGACGGACTATGGCTACACCTTC
>NA|TRBD1|13|TRBJ1-2|TRBV6-5
CASRRTGEDGYTF
TGTGCCAGCAGAAGAACAGGGGAGGATGGCTACACCTTC
>NA|TRBD1|14|TRBJ2-3|TRBV6-6
CATTRQGEADTQYF
TGTGCCACCACACGACAGGGGGAGGCAGATACGCAGTATTTT
>NA|NA|17|TRBJ2-2|TRBV27
CASSLVERRLGTGELFF
TGTGCCAGCAGTTTAGTCGAAAGACGATTGGGAACCGGGGAGCTGTTTTTT